This T cell receptor beta chain came from a study of shared clonotypes between healthy human individuals (dated by TCRdb to the early 2020s). In the study overall: The cohort included three men and a couple of women between 18 and 49 years of age. Different laboratories and diverse techniques were used to prepare libraries and sequence TCR repertoires, to increase sequencing depth and limit assay-specific biases. Blood TCR repertoires of five healthy adults were deeply sequenced to estimate repertoire size and the extent of clonotype sharing between individuals. For each donor, CD4 naive and CD4 memory were each given three plates, CD8 naive was given two plates, and CD8 memory was given one plate. Each donor's leukapheresis produced roughly between roughly 0.85 and 9.5 billion PBMCs.

TCR CDR3 regions were amplified from genomic DNA by multiplex PCR using the deep immunoSEQ assay. Genomic DNA extracted from each cell subset was distributed evenly over all wells of several immunoSEQ 96-well plates, and each plate served as one replicate. Each replicate PCR for sorted subsets received about 200 ng genomic DNA, equal to tens of thousands of T cell genomes. Purified libraries were measured with a Qubit 3.0 fluorometer, size-checked on a Bioanalyzer 2100, and measured again with the KAPA Library Quantification kit. Every immunoSEQ 96-well plate was sequenced on a dedicated single-read 150-cycle Illumina NextSeq 550 flow cell. Per the original workflow: Because the immunoSEQ output held only junctional sequences and lacked quality scores, the filtering could not match the filtering applied to full-length reads. Sequences were annotated with PyIR, a Python wrapper for IgBLAST v1.9, and V/J genes and CDR3 were assigned using IMGT germline references. Reads with weak V/J assignments (E-value above 1e-6), missing CDR3, stop codons, out-of-frame junctions, or ambiguous translated residues were removed. A V3J clonotype was defined by an identical inferred V gene, J gene, and CDR3 amino acid sequence. To compute the percentage overlap between repertoires, the number of shared unique clonotypes was divided by the size of the smaller repertoire. Three approaches were used to assess repertoire richness: RTK rarefaction, the Chao1 estimator, and Recon v2.1 estimates of unobserved clonotypes. For all TCRbeta clonotypes obtained by the gDNA method from a few donors, generation probabilities were computed with OLGA. The table comes from immuneACCESS by way of TCRdb, which keeps in-frame sequences with V and J called. Part of the clones is missing from these tables; in studies checked, under half for an unresolved V gene and the rest for unknown reasons. The V and J calls and clone size come from that table; D and trimming were worked out from the DNA. For this sample there are 2 million to 3 million clones; over 85% appear just once. Around 0.14% of the sample is in the top ten clones.

Points the paper makes about the study in general: Pairwise subsampling led to the expectation that sequencing depth would affect the degree of clonotype sharing among donors. Across a handful of donors, approximately 5% of naive CD4, roughly 3.3% of naive CD8, about 2% of memory CD4, and roughly 0.41% of memory CD8 clonotypes were shared. Sampling was limited to blood, and TCR repertoires in tissue likely differ from TCR repertoires in blood. Rarefaction of sorted-subset datasets indicated incomplete sequencing despite the large sequencing depth. Larger estimated clonotype richness was generally found for naive subsets than for memory subsets. The genetic and exposure-history diversity represented was limited by the small number of donors. Clonotypes shared by all four sorted-subset donors showed higher generation probabilities than non-shared clonotypes.

The germline V gene gives CDR1 as SGHTA and CDR2 as FQGNSA. Unmatched junction bases come to 6, with V trimmed by 3 bases and J by 8 bases. From the cysteine through the phenylalanine, the CDR3 covers 14 amino acids. The entry retains the CDR3 DNA only, 42 bases that are in frame from base 1. Donors were healthy HIV-negative adults with no recently reported acute infections or vaccinations. All donors were Caucasian adults living in Nashville, Tennessee, USA. CD4+ T cells were enriched through magnetic negative selection, after which naive cells were positively selected on CD45RA and the remaining negative fraction served as the memory subset. After blood collection by leukapheresis, PBMCs were isolated using Ficoll-Histopaque density gradient centrifugation and then cryopreserved in the vapor phase of liquid nitrogen. Analytical flow cytometry was used to check the purity and quantity of each magnetically sorted T cell population. From each sorted fraction, genomic DNA was isolated and quantified by UV absorbance on a Nanodrop 2000c.

As concerns this clone: The clone's antigen remains unknown. No base quality information exists; no much larger clone differs at one position.

Sequences were obtained from naive CD4+ T cells sorted from blood. This sample's cell subset or site label indicates: CD45RA+ positively selected. The receptor comes from a man between 18 and 29 years old in good health. The V and J segments used are TRBV7-2 and TRBJ2-1; 8 central nucleotides agree with TRBD2. The DNA sequence is TGTGCCAGCAGCTTGTGGCGGGAGGCAGATGAGCAGTTCTTC. Its amino acids are CASSLWREADEQFF.